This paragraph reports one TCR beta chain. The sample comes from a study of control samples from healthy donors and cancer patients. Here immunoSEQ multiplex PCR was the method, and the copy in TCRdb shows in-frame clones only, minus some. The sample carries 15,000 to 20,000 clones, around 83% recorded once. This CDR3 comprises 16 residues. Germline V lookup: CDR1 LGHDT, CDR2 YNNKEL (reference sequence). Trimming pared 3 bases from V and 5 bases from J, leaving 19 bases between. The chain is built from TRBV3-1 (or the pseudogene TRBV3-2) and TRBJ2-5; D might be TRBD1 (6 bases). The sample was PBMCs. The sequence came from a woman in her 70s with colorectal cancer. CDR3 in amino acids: CASSHRPDSVRETQYF. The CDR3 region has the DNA TGTGCCAGCAGCCACCGCCCGGACAGCGTTAGGGAGACCCAGTACTTC.